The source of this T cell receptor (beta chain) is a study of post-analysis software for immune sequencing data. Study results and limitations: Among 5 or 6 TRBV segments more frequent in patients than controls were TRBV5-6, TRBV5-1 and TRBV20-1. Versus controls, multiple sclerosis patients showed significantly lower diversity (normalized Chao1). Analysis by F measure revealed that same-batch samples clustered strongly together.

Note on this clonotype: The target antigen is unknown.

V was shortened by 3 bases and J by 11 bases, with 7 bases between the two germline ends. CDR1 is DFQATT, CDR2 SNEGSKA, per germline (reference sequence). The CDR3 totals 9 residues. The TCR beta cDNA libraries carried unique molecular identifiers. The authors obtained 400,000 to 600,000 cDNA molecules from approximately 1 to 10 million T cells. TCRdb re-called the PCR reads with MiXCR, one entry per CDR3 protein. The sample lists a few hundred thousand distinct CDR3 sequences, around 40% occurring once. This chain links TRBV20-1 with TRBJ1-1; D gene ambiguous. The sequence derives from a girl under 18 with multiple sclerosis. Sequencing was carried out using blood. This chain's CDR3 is CSASSRAFF. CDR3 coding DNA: TGCAGTGCTAGTTCCCGGGCTTTCTTT.